The present T cell receptor beta chain was sequenced within a study of cytomegalovirus exposure and HLA in healthy donors. Study results and caveats: In vitro confirmation showed three CMV-associated chains to be CMV antigen specific.

Comments on this clone: Its specificity is unknown.

The validation cohort, a group of roughly 120 subjects, included the donors and was separate from the roughly 700-subject first cohort. Profiling relied on immunoSEQ multiplex PCR, and the TCRdb table lists in-frame clones only, not all of them. This repertoire shows 200,000 to 250,000 clones, around 80% found once; its top ten account for about an eighth. Trimming left V 4 bases short and J 4 bases short, with 5 bases between. Germline V gene data show CDR1 as SNHLY and CDR2 as FYNNEI. There are 11 residues in the CDR3. The chain has TRBV2 and TRBJ2-7; D ambiguous. The TCR comes from a woman in her twenties or thirties in good health and CMV-seropositive. Sequenced sample: PBMCs. CDR3: CASSGRYEQYF. CDR3 nucleotides: TGTGCCAGCAGTGGAAGGTACGAGCAGTACTTC.